This T cell receptor beta chain was observed in a study of blood T cell repertoires in COVID-19. On the study more broadly: Researchers got acute and convalescent COVID-19 samples from the United States, Italy and Spain. T cells, B-cell-depleted T cells, or PBMCs supplied cDNA or gDNA.

Trimming removed 1 base at V and 0 bases at J, with 10 bases between. Germline V gives CDR1 LGHDT, CDR2 YNNKEL (reference sequence). The CDR3 runs to 16 residues. Authors' analysis steps: Estimation of nucleated cell counts relied on the amplification of reference gene primers. TCRdb's table, derived via immunoSEQ multiplex PCR, lists solely in-frame clones and lacks some. That table gives V, J and clone size, and the DNA gave D and trimming. Of roughly 59,000 clones in the sample, less than 85% were seen once. Input material: peripheral blood. This sequence joins TRBV3-1 (or the pseudogene TRBV3-2) and TRBJ1-3, with D perhaps TRBD1 (5 bases). The TCR was taken from a human donor in a cohort sampled during active COVID-19. This chain's CDR3 is CASSQGTTASGNTIYF. The CDR3 DNA is TGTGCCAGCAGCCAAGGGACAACCGCCTCTGGAAACACCATATATTTT.